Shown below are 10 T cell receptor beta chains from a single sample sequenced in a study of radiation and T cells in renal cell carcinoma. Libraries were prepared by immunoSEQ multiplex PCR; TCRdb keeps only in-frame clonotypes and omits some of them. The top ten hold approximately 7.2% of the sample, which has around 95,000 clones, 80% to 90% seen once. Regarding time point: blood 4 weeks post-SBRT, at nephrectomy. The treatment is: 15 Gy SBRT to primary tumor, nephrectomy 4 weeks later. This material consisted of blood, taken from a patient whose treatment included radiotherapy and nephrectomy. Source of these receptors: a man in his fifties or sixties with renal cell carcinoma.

The CDR3 nucleotides are TGTGCCATCAGGCCCGGACTAGCGGGAGGGATTGATTATGATACGCAGTATTTT. Translating gives CAIRPGLAGGIDYDTQYF. V and J are TRBV10-3 and TRBJ2-3; 15 nucleotides match TRBD2. Germline trimming cut 6 bases from V and 6 bases from J; bases unmatched to any gene: 13. Germline V CDR1 and CDR2: ENHRY, SYGVKD. The CDR3 spans 18 residues.

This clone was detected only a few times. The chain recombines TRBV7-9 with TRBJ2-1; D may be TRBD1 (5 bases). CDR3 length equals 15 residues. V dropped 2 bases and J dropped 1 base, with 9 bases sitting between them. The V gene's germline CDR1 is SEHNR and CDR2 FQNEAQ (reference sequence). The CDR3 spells CASSLLQGSYNEQFF. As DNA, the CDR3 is TGTGCCAGCAGCTTATTGCAGGGATCCTACAATGAGCAGTTCTTC.

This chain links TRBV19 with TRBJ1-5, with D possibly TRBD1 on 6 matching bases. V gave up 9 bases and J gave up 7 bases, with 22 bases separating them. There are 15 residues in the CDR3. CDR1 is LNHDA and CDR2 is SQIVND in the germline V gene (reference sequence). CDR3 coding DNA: TGTGCCAGCCGAGTTCGTGGGGGGCCGGGGCAGCCCCAGCATTTT. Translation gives CASRVRGGPGQPQHF.

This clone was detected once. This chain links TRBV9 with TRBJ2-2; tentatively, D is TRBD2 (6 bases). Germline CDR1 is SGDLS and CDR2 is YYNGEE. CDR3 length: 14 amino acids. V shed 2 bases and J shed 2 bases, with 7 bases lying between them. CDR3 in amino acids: CASSVGGNTGELFF. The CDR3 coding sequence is TGTGCCAGCAGCGTGGGAGGAAACACCGGGGAGCTGTTTTTT.

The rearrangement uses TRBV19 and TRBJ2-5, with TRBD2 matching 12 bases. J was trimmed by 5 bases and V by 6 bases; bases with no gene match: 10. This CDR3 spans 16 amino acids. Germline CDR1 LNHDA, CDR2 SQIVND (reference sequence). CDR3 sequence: CASRPRTSGIGETQYF. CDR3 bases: TGTGCCAGTAGACCGAGGACTAGCGGGATAGGGGAGACCCAGTACTTC.

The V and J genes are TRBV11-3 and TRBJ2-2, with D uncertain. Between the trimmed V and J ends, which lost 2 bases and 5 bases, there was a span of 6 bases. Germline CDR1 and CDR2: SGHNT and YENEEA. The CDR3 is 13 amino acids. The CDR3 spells CASSLSATGELFF. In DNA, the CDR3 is TGTGCCAGCAGCTTATCGGCTACCGGGGAGCTGTTTTTT.

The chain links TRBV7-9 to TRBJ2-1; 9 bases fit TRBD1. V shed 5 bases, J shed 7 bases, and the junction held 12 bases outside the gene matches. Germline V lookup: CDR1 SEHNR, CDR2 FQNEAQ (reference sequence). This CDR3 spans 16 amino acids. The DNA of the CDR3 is TGTGCCAGCAGCGCCGGGACAGGGTACGGGGCAAATGAGCAGTTCTTC. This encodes CASSAGTGYGANEQFF.

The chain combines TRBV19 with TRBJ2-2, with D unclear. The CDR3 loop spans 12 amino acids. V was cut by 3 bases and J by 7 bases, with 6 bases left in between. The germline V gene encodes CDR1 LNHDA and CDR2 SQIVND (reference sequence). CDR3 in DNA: TGTGCCAGTAGTATTTGGGGCGGGGAGCTGTTTTTT. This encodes CASSIWGGELFF. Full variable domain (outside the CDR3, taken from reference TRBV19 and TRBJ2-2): DGGITQSPKYLFRKEGQNVTLSCEQNLNHDAMYWYRQDPGQGLRLIYYSQIVNDFQKGDIAEGYSVSREKKESFPLTVTSAQKNPTAFYLCASSIWGGELFFGEGSRLTVL.

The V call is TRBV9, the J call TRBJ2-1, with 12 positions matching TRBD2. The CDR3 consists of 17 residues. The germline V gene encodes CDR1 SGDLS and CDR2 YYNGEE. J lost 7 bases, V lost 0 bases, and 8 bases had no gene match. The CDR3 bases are TGTGCCAGCAGCGTAGTGCTAGCGGGAGGGATGAGGAATGAGCAGTTCTTC. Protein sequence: CASSVVLAGGMRNEQFF. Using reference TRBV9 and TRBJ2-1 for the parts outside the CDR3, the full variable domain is DSGVTQTPKHLITATGQRVTLRCSPRSGDLSVYWYQQSLDQGLQFLIQYYNGEERAKGNILERFSAQQFPDLHSELNLSSLELGDSALYFCASSVVLAGGMRNEQFFGPGTRLTVL.

The CDR3, as DNA: TGTGCCAGCAGTCGGGACAGTGAAAGCAATCAGCCCCAGCATTTT. Protein: CASSRDSESNQPQHF. The gene calls are TRBV7-8 and TRBJ1-5, with 7 bases fitting TRBD1. J lost 1 base, V lost 6 bases, and 6 bases had no gene match. CDR3 length: 15 residues. From germline, CDR1 is SGHVS and CDR2 FQNEAQ.